This TCR beta chain was sequenced during a study of blood T cells in healthy people across ages. A second PCR, run for roughly 7 to 11 cycles, used a sample-barcoded 5' primer plus a J-beta primer mix. TCRdb processed the 5' RACE reads anew with MiXCR; each CDR3 protein has one entry. Among 750,000 to 950,000 distinct CDR3 sequences listed, about 53% were seen once. This clonotype was found a few times. The antigen remains undetermined. Study conclusions and caveats: Calculation of diversity from one million T cells yielded estimates considered to be underestimates. Unsorted PBMC material precluded a definitive naive versus antigen-experienced comparison. A roughly linear fall in TCR beta diversity per million T cells was seen with increasing age.

This CDR3 is 14 amino acids long. V was clipped by 8 bases and J by 1 base, with 9 bases between them. Germline V CDR1 and CDR2: MNHEY, SVGEGT. The origin of this receptor is a man aged 80 or over in good health. The genes are TRBV6-2 or TRBV6-3 and TRBJ2-6; D is undetermined. The specimen was blood. CDR3 in amino acids: CASVPYSGANVLTF. As DNA, the CDR3 is TGTGCCAGCGTGCCGTATTCTGGGGCCAACGTCCTGACTTTC.